The 11 T cell receptor beta chains given below trace back to one sample, sequenced in a study of control samples from healthy donors and cancer patients. This table comes from immunoSEQ multiplex PCR, and its TCRdb copy is limited to in-frame clones, with some not included. This table holds about 120,000 clones, about 87% found once. The sequenced sample was blood. Receptors originate from a man aged 30 to 39 in good health.

V usage is TRBV6-5 and J usage is TRBJ2-3; TRBD1 is a possible D gene (6 bases). The V end lost 2 bases, the J end lost 2 bases, and 11 bases lay between the germline ends. The CDR3 consists of 15 residues. Germline V lookup: CDR1 MNHEY, CDR2 SVGAGI. The CDR3 loop reads CASSYQDSYTDTQYF. The CDR3 bases are TGTGCCAGCAGTTACCAGGACAGCTACACAGATACGCAGTATTTT.

J is TRBJ2-1 and V is TRBV12-5, with TRBD1 identical over 7 bases. The J segment lost 3 bases and the V segment lost 4 bases, leaving 6 bases of the junction unmatched. This CDR3 comprises 15 residues. Germline CDR1 and CDR2: LGHNT and FRNRAP. The CDR3 reads CASGSGTDYYNEQFF. The DNA for the CDR3 is TGTGCTAGTGGTTCCGGGACAGATTACTACAATGAGCAGTTCTTC. Based on the CDR3 plus reference TRBV12-5 and TRBJ2-1, the full variable domain is DARVTQTPRHKVTEMGQEVTMRCQPILGHNTVFWYRQTMMQGLELLAYFRNRAPLDDSGMPKDRFSAEMPDATLATLKIQPSEPRDSAVYFCASGSGTDYYNEQFFGPGTRLTVL.

In the case of this clone: Other DNA sequences from this sample encode an identical CDR3 as well. The J gene is TRBJ1-1, the V gene TRBV27; D is uncertain. Trimming stripped 2 bases from V and 5 bases from J, with 9 bases between. CDR1 and CDR2 (germline): MNHEY, SMNVEV (reference sequence). The CDR3 runs 13 residues. CDR3 nucleotide sequence: TGTGCCAGCAGTTTAGGGTACAATACTGAAGCTTTCTTT. It yields the protein CASSLGYNTEAFF.

The CDR3 coding sequence is TGCGCCAGCAGCCGCGGACTAGCGGGGGGAAACGAGCAGTACTTC. Its protein product is CASSRGLAGGNEQYF. The rearrangement uses TRBV4-1 and TRBJ2-7, with 14 nucleotides matching TRBD2. The germline gives CDR1 MGHRA, CDR2 YSYEKL. V dropped 4 bases and J dropped 5; count of bases not matched to a gene: 4. The CDR3 extends over 15 amino acids.

This chain connects TRBV5-1 to TRBJ2-2; weak D call: TRBD1 (6 bases). V was trimmed by 3 bases and J by 1 base, leaving 7 bases between them. The CDR3 covers 14 residues. In germline, CDR1 is SGHRS, CDR2 YFSETQ. The CDR3 spells CASSWTVNTGELFF. CDR3 bases: TGCGCCAGCAGCTGGACAGTGAACACCGGGGAGCTGTTTTTT. Using reference TRBV5-1 and TRBJ2-2 for the parts outside the CDR3, the full variable domain is KAGVTQTPRYLIKTRGQQVTLSCSPISGHRSVSWYQQTPGQGLQFLFEYFSETQRNKGNFPGRFSGRQFSNSRSEMNVSTLELGDSALYLCASSWTVNTGELFFGEGSRLTVL.

The V gene is TRBV30, the J gene TRBJ1-1; possibly TRBD1 for D (6 bases). The CDR3 runs 12 residues. V lost 7 bases and J lost 11, with 20 bases in between. Germline values: CDR1 GTSNPN, CDR2 SVGIG (reference sequence). The chain's CDR3 is CAFERNRVGAFF. The CDR3 bases are TGTGCCTTCGAAAGAAACAGGGTAGGCGCTTTCTTT.

The chain links TRBV9 to TRBJ2-5; D remains unclear. The germline gives CDR1 SGDLS, CDR2 YYNGEE. V lost 2 bases and J 5 bases, leaving 7 bases between the germline ends. The CDR3 has 12 residues. This CDR3 is CASSVGFETQYF. Written as DNA, the CDR3 is TGTGCCAGCAGCGTGGGATTCGAGACCCAGTACTTC.

The chain carries TRBV19 and TRBJ1-6; D gene ambiguous. This CDR3 is built from 12 residues. V lost 6 bases, J lost 7 bases, and 7 bases lay in between. Germline V lookup: CDR1 LNHDA, CDR2 SQIVND (reference sequence). The CDR3 bases are TGTGCCAGTAGCACATCCAATTCACCCCTCCACTTT. Its protein is CASSTSNSPLHF.

The chain carries TRBV28 and TRBJ1-5, with 11 bases identical to TRBD1. This CDR3 spans 15 amino acids. With V trimmed by 7 bases and J by 4 bases, 6 bases remained unmatched. Germline V gene data show CDR1 as MDHEN and CDR2 as SYDVKM. The CDR3, as DNA: TGTGCCAGCAAGGGGGGGACAGGGGGTAATCAGCCCCAGCATTTT. Translated, it gives CASKGGTGGNQPQHF.

The chain carries TRBV6-1 and TRBJ2-7; 8 bases are a match to TRBD1. The CDR3 spans 16 residues. The V segment lost 1 base and the J segment 0 bases; nucleotides outside the gene matches: 5. Germline values: CDR1 MNHNS, CDR2 SASEGT. In nucleotides, the CDR3 is TGTGCCAGCAGTGAAGTGGGACAGGCAGGCTCCTACGAGCAGTACTTC. Protein: CASSEVGQAGSYEQYF.

This sequence joins TRBV3-1 (or the pseudogene TRBV3-2) and TRBJ2-3, with TRBD2 as a possible D gene (5 bases). The CDR3 is 16 residues long. CDR1 LGHDT and CDR2 YNNKEL come from the germline V gene (reference sequence). Trimming removed 1 base at V and 2 bases at J, with 13 bases between. CDR3 in DNA: TGTGCCAGCAGCCAAGCGGGCCATCGGGACACAGATACGCAGTATTTT. Its protein is CASSQAGHRDTDTQYF.